This TCR beta chain is from a study of blood T cells in healthy people across ages. Overall study findings and caveats: Expanded clonotype changes were possibly confounded by unknown donor CMV status. Observed TCR beta diversity per million T cells went down as age went up. This fall followed a roughly linear course with age.

Drawing of peripheral blood yielded ten milliliters from each donor. Per individual sample, total RNA of at least 5 micrograms was extracted. A second PCR, run for roughly 6 to 11 cycles, used a sample-barcoded 5' primer plus a J-beta primer mix. TCRdb re-called the 5' RACE reads through MiXCR, storing one row per CDR3 protein. The sample contains around 1,500,000 distinct CDR3 sequences, 40% to 50% of which appear only once. Germline V gene sequence: CDR1 SGDLS, CDR2 YYNGEE. The CDR3 contains 13 residues. Trimming removed 6 bases from V and 4 bases from J, with 13 bases in between. A remark on this clonotype: Antigen specificity is unknown.

Sequences were obtained from blood. J is TRBJ2-5 and V is TRBV9; perhaps TRBD2 as D (6 bases). This receptor was identified in a woman under 30 in good health. The CDR3 region has the DNA TGTGCCAGCAACACGGGAGCGGGAGAGACCCAGTACTTC. It translates to CASNTGAGETQYF.